This TCR beta chain was identified during a study of identical twins. The germline V gene has CDR1 MNHEY and CDR2 SVGAGI. Trimming took 6 bases from V and 5 from J, leaving 11 bases between them. This CDR3 is built from 13 residues. Via MiXCR, TCRdb re-called the 5' RACE reads, giving one row per CDR3 protein. The sample records 550,000 to 700,000 distinct CDR3 sequences, 9.6% being singletons. This clonotype was observed many times. The same sample was also studied in work on yellow fever vaccine responses in identical twins.

This sequence originates from a woman between 18 and 30 years old in good health. The specimen was PBMCs. The chain recombines TRBV6-5 with TRBJ1-5; no definite D call. The CDR3, as DNA: TGTGCCAGCAGGGGTACGTGGGATCAGCCCCAGCATTTT. It specifies CASRGTWDQPQHF.